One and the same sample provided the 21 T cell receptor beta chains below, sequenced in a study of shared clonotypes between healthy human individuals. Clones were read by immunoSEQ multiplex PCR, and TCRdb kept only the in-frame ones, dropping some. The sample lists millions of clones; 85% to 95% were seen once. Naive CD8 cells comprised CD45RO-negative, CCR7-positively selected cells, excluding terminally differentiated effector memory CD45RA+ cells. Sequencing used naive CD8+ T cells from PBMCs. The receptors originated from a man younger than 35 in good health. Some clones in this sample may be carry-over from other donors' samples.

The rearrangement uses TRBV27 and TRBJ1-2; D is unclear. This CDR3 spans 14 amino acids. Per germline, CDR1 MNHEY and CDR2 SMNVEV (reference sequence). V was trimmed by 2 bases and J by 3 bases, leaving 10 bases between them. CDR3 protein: CASSLKGRYYGYTF. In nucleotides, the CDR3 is TGTGCCAGCAGTTTAAAGGGCCGGTACTATGGCTACACCTTC.

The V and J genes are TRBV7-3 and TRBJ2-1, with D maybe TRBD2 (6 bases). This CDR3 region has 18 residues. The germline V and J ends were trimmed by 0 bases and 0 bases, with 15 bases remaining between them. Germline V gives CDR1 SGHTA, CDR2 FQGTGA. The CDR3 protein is CASSLTWGLPISYNEQFF. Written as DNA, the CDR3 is TGTGCCAGCAGCTTAACTTGGGGACTCCCAATCTCCTACAATGAGCAGTTCTTC.

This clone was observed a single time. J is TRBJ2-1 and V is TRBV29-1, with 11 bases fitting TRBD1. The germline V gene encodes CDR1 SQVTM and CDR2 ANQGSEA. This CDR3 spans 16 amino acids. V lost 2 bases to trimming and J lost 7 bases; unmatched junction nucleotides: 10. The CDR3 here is CSVERKRTGGWNEQFF. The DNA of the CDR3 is TGCAGCGTTGAAAGAAAAAGGACAGGGGGCTGGAATGAGCAGTTCTTC.

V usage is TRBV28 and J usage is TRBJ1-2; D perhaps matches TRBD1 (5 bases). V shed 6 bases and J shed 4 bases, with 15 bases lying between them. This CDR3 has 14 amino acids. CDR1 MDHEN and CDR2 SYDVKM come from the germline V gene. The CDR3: CASRAGAGSYGYTF. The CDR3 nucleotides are TGTGCCAGCAGGGCCGGGGCAGGCAGCTATGGCTACACCTTC.

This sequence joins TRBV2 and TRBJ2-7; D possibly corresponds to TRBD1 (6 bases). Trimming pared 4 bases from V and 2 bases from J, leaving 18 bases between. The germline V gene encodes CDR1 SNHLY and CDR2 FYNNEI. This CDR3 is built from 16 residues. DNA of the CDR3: TGTGCCAGCAGTGCCACAGGGATTTCTTTAACCTACGAGCAGTACTTC. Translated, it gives CASSATGISLTYEQYF.

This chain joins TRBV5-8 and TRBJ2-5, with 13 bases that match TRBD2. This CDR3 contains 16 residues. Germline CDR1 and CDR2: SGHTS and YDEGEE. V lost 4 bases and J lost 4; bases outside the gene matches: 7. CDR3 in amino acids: CASSLKLAGGLETQYF. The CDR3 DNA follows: TGTGCCAGCAGCCTGAAACTAGCGGGAGGGCTAGAGACCCAGTACTTC.

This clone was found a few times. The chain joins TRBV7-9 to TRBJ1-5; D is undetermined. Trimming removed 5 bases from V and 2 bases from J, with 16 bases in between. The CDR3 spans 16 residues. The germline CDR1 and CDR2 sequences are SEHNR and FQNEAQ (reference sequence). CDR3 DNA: TGTGCCAGCAGCCTCGCGGTCCCGGAGGGCAATCAGCCCCAGCATTTT. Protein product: CASSLAVPEGNQPQHF.

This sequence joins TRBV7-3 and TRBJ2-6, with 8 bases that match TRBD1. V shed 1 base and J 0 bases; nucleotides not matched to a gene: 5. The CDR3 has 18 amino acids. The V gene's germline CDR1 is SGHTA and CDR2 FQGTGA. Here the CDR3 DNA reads TGTGCCAGCAGCTTAAATCCAGGGGGCTTCTCTGGGGCCAACGTCCTGACTTTC. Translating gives CASSLNPGGFSGANVLTF.

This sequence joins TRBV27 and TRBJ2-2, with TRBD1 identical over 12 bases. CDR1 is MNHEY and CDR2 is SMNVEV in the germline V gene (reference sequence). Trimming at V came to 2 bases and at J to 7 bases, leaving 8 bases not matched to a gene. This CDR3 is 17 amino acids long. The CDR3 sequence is CASSLLGTGGLGGELFF. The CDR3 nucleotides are TGTGCCAGCAGTTTACTGGGGACAGGGGGCCTCGGCGGGGAGCTGTTTTTT.

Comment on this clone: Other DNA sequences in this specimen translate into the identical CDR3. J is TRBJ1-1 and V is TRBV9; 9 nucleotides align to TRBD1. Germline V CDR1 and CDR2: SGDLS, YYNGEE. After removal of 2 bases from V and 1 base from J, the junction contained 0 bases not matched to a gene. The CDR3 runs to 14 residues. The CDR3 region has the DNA TGTGCCAGCAGCGTGGGACAGGGGAACACTGAAGCTTTCTTT. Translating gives CASSVGQGNTEAFF.

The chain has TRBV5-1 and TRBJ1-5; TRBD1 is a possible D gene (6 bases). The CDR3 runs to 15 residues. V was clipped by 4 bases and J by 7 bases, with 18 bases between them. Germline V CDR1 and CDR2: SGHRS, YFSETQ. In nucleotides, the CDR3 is TGCGCCAGCAGCCGCTGGGGGGGCGCAGGACAGCCCCAGCATTTT. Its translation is CASSRWGGAGQPQHF. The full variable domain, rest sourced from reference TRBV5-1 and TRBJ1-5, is KAGVTQTPRYLIKTRGQQVTLSCSPISGHRSVSWYQQTPGQGLQFLFEYFSETQRNKGNFPGRFSGRQFSNSRSEMNVSTLELGDSALYLCASSRWGGAGQPQHFGDGTRLSIL.

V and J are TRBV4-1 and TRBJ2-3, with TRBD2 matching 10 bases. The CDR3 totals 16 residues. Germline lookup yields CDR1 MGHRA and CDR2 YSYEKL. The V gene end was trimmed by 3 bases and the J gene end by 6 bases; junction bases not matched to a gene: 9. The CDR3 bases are TGCGCCAGCAGCCAGGTTCCTAGCGGGAGAATGGATACGCAGTATTTT. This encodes CASSQVPSGRMDTQYF.

The CDR3 region is CAISAGKYTDTQYF. DNA of the CDR3: TGTGCCATCAGTGCCGGCAAATACACAGATACGCAGTATTTT. J is TRBJ2-3 and V is TRBV10-3; D uncertain. The CDR3 has 14 amino acids. Germline values: CDR1 ENHRY, CDR2 SYGVKD. The V gene lost 4 bases and the J gene lost 2 bases, with 10 bases spanning the gap.

Here the CDR3 reads CASSLRVAGTNEQFF. The CDR3, as DNA: TGTGCCAGCAGCCTTAGGGTAGCGGGTACCAATGAGCAGTTCTTC. The chain carries TRBV13 and TRBJ2-1; 7 bases agree with TRBD2. Germline CDR1 reads PRHDT; CDR2 reads FYEKMQ (reference sequence). Trimming cost V 5 bases and J 6 bases; bases outside gene matches: 10. CDR3 length equals 15 residues.

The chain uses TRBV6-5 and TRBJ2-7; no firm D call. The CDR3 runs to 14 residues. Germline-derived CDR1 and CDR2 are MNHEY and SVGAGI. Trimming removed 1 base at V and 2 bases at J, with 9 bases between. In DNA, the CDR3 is TGTGCCAGCAGTTACTACGGGCCTACCTACGAGCAGTACTTC. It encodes CASSYYGPTYEQYF.

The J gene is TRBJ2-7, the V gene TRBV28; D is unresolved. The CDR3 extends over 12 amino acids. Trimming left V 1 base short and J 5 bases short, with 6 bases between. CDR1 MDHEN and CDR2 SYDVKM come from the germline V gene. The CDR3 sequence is CASSLYTDEQYF. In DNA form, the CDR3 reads TGTGCCAGCAGTTTATACACGGACGAGCAGTACTTC.

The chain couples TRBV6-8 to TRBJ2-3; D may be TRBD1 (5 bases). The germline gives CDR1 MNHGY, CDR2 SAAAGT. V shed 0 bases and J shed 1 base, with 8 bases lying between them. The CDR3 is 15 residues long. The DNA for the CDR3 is TGTGCCAGCAGTTACTCCGACAGACGCACAGATACGCAGTATTTT. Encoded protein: CASSYSDRRTDTQYF.

In DNA form, the CDR3 reads TGTGCCAGCAGTGTGTTAGCTCAAGAGACCCAGTACTTC. The encoded protein is CASSVLAQETQYF. V and J are TRBV27 and TRBJ2-5; D is ambiguous. V was trimmed by 5 bases and J by 2 bases, leaving 9 bases between them. The CDR3 has 13 residues. Germline assignment: CDR1 MNHEY and CDR2 SMNVEV (reference sequence).

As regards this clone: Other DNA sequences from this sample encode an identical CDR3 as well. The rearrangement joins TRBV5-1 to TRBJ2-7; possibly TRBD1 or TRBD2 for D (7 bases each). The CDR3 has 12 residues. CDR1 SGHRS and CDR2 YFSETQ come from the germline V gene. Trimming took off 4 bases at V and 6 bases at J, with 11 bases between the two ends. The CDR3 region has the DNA TGCGCCAGCAGCCCCAGGGGGGGCGAGCAGTACTTC. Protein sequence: CASSPRGGEQYF. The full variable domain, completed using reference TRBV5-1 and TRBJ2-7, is KAGVTQTPRYLIKTRGQQVTLSCSPISGHRSVSWYQQTPGQGLQFLFEYFSETQRNKGNFPGRFSGRQFSNSRSEMNVSTLELGDSALYLCASSPRGGEQYFGPGTRLTVT.

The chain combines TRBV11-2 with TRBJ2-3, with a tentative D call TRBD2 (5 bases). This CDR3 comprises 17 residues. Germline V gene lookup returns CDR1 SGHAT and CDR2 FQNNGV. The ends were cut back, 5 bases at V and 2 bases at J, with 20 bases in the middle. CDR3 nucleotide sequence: TGTGCCAGCAGCCGGACTGCCCGGAAAAGTCCCACAGATACGCAGTATTTT. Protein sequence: CASSRTARKSPTDTQYF.

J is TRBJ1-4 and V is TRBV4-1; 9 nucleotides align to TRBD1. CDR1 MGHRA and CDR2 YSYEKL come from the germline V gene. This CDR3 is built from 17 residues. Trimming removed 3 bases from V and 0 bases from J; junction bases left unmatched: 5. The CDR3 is CASSHPTGGPTNEKLFF. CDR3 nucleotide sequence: TGCGCCAGCAGCCACCCGACAGGGGGTCCAACTAATGAAAAACTGTTTTTT.